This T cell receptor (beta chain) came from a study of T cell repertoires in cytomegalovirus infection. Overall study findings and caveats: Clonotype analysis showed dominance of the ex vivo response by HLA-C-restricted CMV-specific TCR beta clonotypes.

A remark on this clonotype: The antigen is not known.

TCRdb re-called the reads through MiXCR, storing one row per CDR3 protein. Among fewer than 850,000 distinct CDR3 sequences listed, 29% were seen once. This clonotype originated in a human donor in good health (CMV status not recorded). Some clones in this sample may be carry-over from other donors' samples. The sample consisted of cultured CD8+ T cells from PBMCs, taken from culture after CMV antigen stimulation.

The CDR3 nucleotides are TGTGCCAGCAGCACACAGGGGGCCGGGTACATTCAGTACTTC. Protein sequence: CASSTQGAGYIQYF. The chain couples TRBV27 to TRBJ2-4; 9 bases fit TRBD1. This CDR3 has 14 amino acids. Trimming cost V 6 bases and J 8 bases; bases outside gene matches: 8. Germline CDR1 and CDR2: MNHEY and SMNVEV (reference sequence).